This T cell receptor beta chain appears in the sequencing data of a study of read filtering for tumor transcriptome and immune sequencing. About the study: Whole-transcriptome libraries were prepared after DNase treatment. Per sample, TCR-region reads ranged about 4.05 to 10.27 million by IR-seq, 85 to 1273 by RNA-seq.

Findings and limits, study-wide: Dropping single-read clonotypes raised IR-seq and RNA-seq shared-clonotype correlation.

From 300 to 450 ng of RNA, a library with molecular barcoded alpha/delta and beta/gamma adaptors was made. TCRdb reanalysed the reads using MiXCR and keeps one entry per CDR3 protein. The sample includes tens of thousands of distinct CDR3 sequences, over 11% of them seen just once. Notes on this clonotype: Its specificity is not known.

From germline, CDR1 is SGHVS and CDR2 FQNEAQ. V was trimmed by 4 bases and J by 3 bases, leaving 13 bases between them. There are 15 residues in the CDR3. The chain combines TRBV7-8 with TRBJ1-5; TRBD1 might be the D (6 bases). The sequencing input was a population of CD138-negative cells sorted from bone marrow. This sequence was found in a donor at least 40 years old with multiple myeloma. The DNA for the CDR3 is TGTGCCAGCAGCTCAACAGGGATTTCCAATCAGCCCCAGCATTTT. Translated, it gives CASSSTGISNQPQHF.